The 21 T cell receptor beta chains in this list originate from one sample, sequenced in a study of T cells in Graves' hyperthyroidism and ophthalmopathy. TCR beta CDR3 region amplification was performed from RNA transcripts. First-round RT-PCR targeting the TCR CDR3 was performed with the HTBI primer set. TCRdb reprocessed the multiplex PCR reads with MiXCR, giving one entry per CDR3 protein. The sample has 250,000 to 300,000 distinct CDR3 sequences, roughly 19% seen once. The sample comprised blood. The receptor source for this set is a man aged 45-60 years with Graves' ophthalmopathy.

This sequence joins TRBV12-3 or TRBV12-4 and TRBJ1-6, with D perhaps TRBD1 (6 bases). V lost 3 bases and J lost 7, with 16 bases in between. The length of the CDR3 is 16 residues. CDR3 residues: CASSFGGAGWNSPLHF. As DNA, the CDR3 is TGTGCCAGCAGTTTTGGGGGGGCGGGCTGGAATTCACCCCTCCACTTT.

This clonotype was recorded a few times. The chain has TRBV10-2 and TRBJ2-1, with 8 bases lining up with TRBD2. Trimming removed 0 bases from V and 4 bases from J; junction bases left unmatched: 2. Germline V lookup: CDR1 WSHSY, CDR2 SAAADI. This CDR3 contains 15 residues. The DNA for the CDR3 is TGCGCCAGCAGTGAGTCTGCGGGAGGATACAATGAGCAGTTCTTC. This encodes CASSESAGGYNEQFF.

This clonotype was counted only a few times. The J gene is TRBJ2-7, the V gene TRBV6-1; possible D gene TRBD1, 5 bases. The V and J ends lost 7 bases and 6 bases respectively, with 16 bases between them. Germline assignment: CDR1 MNHNS and CDR2 SASEGT. The CDR3 extends over 13 amino acids. The CDR3 loop reads CASNLPGNGEQYF. The CDR3 DNA reads TGTGCCAGCAACTTACCAGGGAATGGCGAGCAGTACTTC.

Only a few counts were recorded for this clonotype. The J gene is TRBJ1-6, the V gene TRBV6-1; D is possibly TRBD1 (6 bases). The CDR3 extends over 16 amino acids. CDR1 and CDR2 (germline): MNHNS, SASEGT. Trimming took 7 bases from V and 5 from J, leaving 18 bases between them. For the CDR3, the DNA is TGTGCCAGCAAGGGGGTCGGAGGACAAAATAATTCACCCCTCCACTTT. It specifies CASKGVGGQNNSPLHF.

This clonotype was picked up many times. The rearrangement links TRBV12-3 or TRBV12-4 to TRBJ2-7, with TRBD2 matching 10 bases. CDR3 size: 14 residues. J was trimmed by 2 bases and V by 7 bases; bases with no gene match: 5. In DNA form, the CDR3 reads TGTGCCAGCACCTTAGCGGGAGGAACCTACGAGCAGTACTTC. Translated: CASTLAGGTYEQYF.

This clonotype has a count of ten or more. The chain employs TRBV2 and TRBJ1-2, with D hard to call. Germline V gene data show CDR1 as SNHLY and CDR2 as FYNNEI. The CDR3 loop spans 11 amino acids. Trimming stripped 7 bases from V and 8 bases from J, with 11 bases between. Here the CDR3 DNA reads TGTGCCAGCACCATTCTGTCAGGCTACACCTTC. It is translated as CASTILSGYTF.

V is TRBV30 and J is TRBJ2-5; D might be TRBD1 (5 bases). CDR1 and CDR2 from the germline V gene are GTSNPN and SVGIG (reference sequence). The CDR3 has 14 amino acids. Trimming shortened V by 3 bases and J by 1 base, and 12 bases separated the two germline ends. This CDR3 reads CAWRGIGVQETQYF. CDR3 bases: TGTGCCTGGAGGGGTATAGGGGTCCAAGAGACCCAGTACTTC.

This clonotype was recorded at least ten times. The chain's CDR3 is CASSRVYGNQPQHF. CDR3 nucleotide sequence: TGTGCCAGCAGTCGAGTATATGGCAATCAGCCCCAGCATTTT. The chain joins TRBV27 to TRBJ1-5, with D uncertain. The germline V gene has CDR1 MNHEY and CDR2 SMNVEV (reference sequence). The CDR3 covers 14 residues. Trimming left V 5 bases short and J 2 bases short, with 10 bases between.

The V call is TRBV5-1, the J call TRBJ2-7; TRBD1 matches at 7 bases. The CDR3 extends over 15 amino acids. Trimming removed 3 bases from V and 1 base from J; junction bases left unmatched: 7. CDR1 and CDR2 (germline): SGHRS, YFSETQ. In DNA form, the CDR3 reads TGCGCCAGCAGCTGGGGGACAGCCATATCCTACGAGCAGTACTTC. Translating it yields CASSWGTAISYEQYF.

Notes on this clonotype: A much larger clone is a single base away; this may be a read error. Here the CDR3 DNA reads TGTGCCAGCAGGACAATCGGGAGGGCCCACGAGCAGTACTTC. Its protein product is CASRTIGRAHEQYF. The rearrangement joins TRBV28 to TRBJ2-7; 8 bases map to TRBD2. The CDR3 loop spans 14 amino acids. Unmatched junction bases numbered 9, after V lost 6 bases and J lost 5 bases. Germline V gene sequence: CDR1 MDHEN, CDR2 SYDVKM.

This clonotype came up many times. This chain connects TRBV10-3 to TRBJ1-1; 12 bases match TRBD1. Germline V gene data show CDR1 as ENHRY and CDR2 as SYGVKD. The trim removed 1 base at V and 1 base at J, leaving 4 bases unmatched. The CDR3 consists of 17 residues. The CDR3 DNA is TGTGCCATCAGTGAGTTGGGGACAGGGGGCTCGAACACTGAAGCTTTCTTT. Translating it yields CAISELGTGGSNTEAFF.

This clonotype showed up many times. V usage is TRBV11-2 and J usage is TRBJ2-1; D is ambiguous. The germline gives CDR1 SGHAT, CDR2 FQNNGV. This CDR3 has 11 residues. Trimming took off 5 bases at V and 8 bases at J, with 7 bases between the two ends. The CDR3 region has the DNA TGTGCCAGCAGCCCCGCCTATGAGCAGTTCTTC. Its protein is CASSPAYEQFF.

This clonotype appeared many times. V usage is TRBV3-1 and J usage is TRBJ2-6, with D perhaps TRBD2 (6 bases). Germline V gene sequence: CDR1 LGHDT, CDR2 YNNKEL (reference sequence). This CDR3 has 17 residues. V was cut by 4 bases and J by 2 bases, with 15 bases left in between. The CDR3 sequence is CASSPAERVTGANVLTF. CDR3 nucleotides: TGTGCCAGCAGCCCGGCGGAGCGGGTAACTGGGGCCAACGTCCTGACTTTC.

A remark on this clonotype: A clone one base away is much larger, so this may be a read error. This CDR3 is CATSRTSRRPGSYNEQFF. Here the CDR3 DNA reads TGTGCCACCAGCCGGACTAGCAGGCGTCCAGGCTCCTACAATGAGCAGTTCTTC. V gene TRBV15 combines with J gene TRBJ2-1, with 8 bases lining up with TRBD2. Trimming at V came to 5 bases and at J to 0 bases, leaving 12 bases not matched to a gene. The CDR3 covers 18 residues. CDR1 LNHNV and CDR2 YYDKDF come from the germline V gene (reference sequence).

This clonotype was seen repeatedly, ten times or more. The chain uses TRBV30 and TRBJ2-1, with D possibly TRBD1 on 6 matching bases. Trimming pared 8 bases from V and 2 bases from J, leaving 22 bases between. From germline, CDR1 is GTSNPN and CDR2 SVGIG (reference sequence). The CDR3 totals 16 residues. The CDR3: CAGNPGHPRPYNEQFF. The CDR3 coding sequence is TGTGCCGGAAACCCGGGACACCCTCGGCCCTACAATGAGCAGTTCTTC.

This clonotype was seen a few times. The chain combines TRBV7-9 with TRBJ1-6, with 9 bases matching TRBD1. Germline loops: CDR1 SEHNR, CDR2 FQNEAQ (reference sequence). V trimming: 5 bases; J trimming: 9 bases; junction bases outside the gene matches: 8. The CDR3 spans 15 residues. This chain's CDR3 is CASSRPGTGFSPLHF. The CDR3 DNA sequence: TGTGCCAGCAGCCGTCCAGGGACAGGGTTTTCACCCCTCCACTTT. The variable domain in full, completed from reference TRBV7-9 and TRBJ1-6, reads DTGVSQNPRHKITKRGQNVTFRCDPISEHNRLYWYRQTLGQGPEFLTYFQNEAQLEKSRLLSDRFSAERPKGSFSTLEIQRTEQGDSAMYLCASSRPGTGFSPLHFGNGTRLTVT.

This chain joins TRBV9 and TRBJ2-7, with 10 bases identical to TRBD2. Germline CDR1 reads SGDLS; CDR2 reads YYNGEE. CDR3 length: 14 amino acids. V shed 3 bases and J 2 bases; nucleotides not matched to a gene: 2. The CDR3 sequence: CASSAGTSAYEQYF. DNA of the CDR3: TGTGCCAGCAGCGCCGGGACTAGCGCCTACGAGCAGTACTTC.

J is TRBJ2-6 and V is TRBV6-5; D perhaps matches TRBD1 (5 bases). V lost 4 bases and J 0 bases, leaving 10 bases between the germline ends. Germline V gene data show CDR1 as MNHEY and CDR2 as SVGAGI. The CDR3 is made up of 16 amino acids. CDR3 nucleotide sequence: TGTGCCAGCAGTTCTCCAGGGAACTCTGGGGCCAACGTCCTGACTTTC. It is translated as CASSSPGNSGANVLTF.

Only a few counts were recorded for this clonotype. The rearrangement uses TRBV24-1 and TRBJ2-3, with 9 nucleotides matching TRBD1. There are 15 residues in the CDR3. V was clipped by 3 bases and J by 4 bases; unmatched bases: 4. CDR1 is KGHDR and CDR2 is SFDVKD in the germline V gene. CDR3 sequence (DNA): TGTGCCACCAGTGATGTTGGACAGGGGTCAGATACGCAGTATTTT. As protein: CATSDVGQGSDTQYF.

The chain joins TRBV6-2 or TRBV6-3 to TRBJ1-6; TRBD1 might be the D (6 bases). Germline-derived CDR1 and CDR2 are MNHEY and SVGEGT. Trimming shortened V by 5 bases and J by 10 bases, and 18 bases separated the two germline ends. This CDR3 is 15 amino acids long. The CDR3 sequence is CASSTKGGAGSPLHF. CDR3 nucleotide sequence: TGTGCCAGCAGTACCAAGGGGGGCGCGGGGTCACCCCTCCACTTT.

This clonotype was seen more than once but under ten times. The rearrangement links TRBV18 to TRBJ2-2; D tentatively reads TRBD1 or TRBD2 (5 bases each). Germline-derived CDR1 and CDR2 are KGHSH and LQKENI. This CDR3 has 13 amino acids. V was trimmed by 0 bases and J by 7 bases, leaving 6 bases between them. The CDR3 spells CASSPPGDGELFF. The CDR3 nucleotides are TGTGCCAGCTCACCACCGGGGGACGGGGAGCTGTTTTTT.